The 6 T cell receptor beta chains listed next were all sequenced from one sample in a study of blood T cell repertoires in COVID-19. Clones were sequenced by immunoSEQ multiplex PCR, and TCRdb holds only the in-frame ones, with some missing. The profile shows about 72,000 clones, roughly 87% of them singletons. The sequenced sample consisted of peripheral blood. These receptors were collected from a human donor in a cohort sampled during active COVID-19.

CDR3 DNA: TGTGCCAGCAGCCAAGCAGGGCGAAATGAGCAGTTCTTC. It is translated as CASSQAGRNEQFF. The rearrangement links TRBV4-2 to TRBJ2-1, with D maybe TRBD1 (5 bases). The CDR3 runs 13 residues. V was cut by 1 base and J by 7 bases, with 8 bases left in between. Germline CDR1 and CDR2: LGHNA and YNFKEQ.

The chain employs TRBV10-3 and TRBJ1-6; 7 bases are shared with TRBD1. With V trimmed by 2 bases and J by 10 bases, 8 bases remained unmatched. This CDR3 has 15 amino acids. The germline CDR1 and CDR2 sequences are ENHRY and SYGVKD. The CDR3 reads CAISELQGVDSPLHF. As DNA, the CDR3 is TGTGCCATCAGTGAGCTTCAGGGGGTCGACTCACCCCTCCACTTT.

V gene TRBV10-3 combines with J gene TRBJ1-2; D is unresolved. CDR1 ENHRY and CDR2 SYGVKD come from the germline V gene. Trimming pared 8 bases from V and 1 base from J, leaving 5 bases between. The CDR3 covers 11 residues. The DNA of the CDR3 is TGTGCCATCCGGGTTAACTATGGCTACACCTTC. This sequence encodes CAIRVNYGYTF.

The rearrangement uses TRBV7-8 and TRBJ2-7; 7 nucleotides agree with TRBD1. The J segment lost 12 bases and the V segment lost 0 bases, leaving 2 bases of the junction unmatched. From germline, CDR1 is SGHVS and CDR2 FQNEAQ. The CDR3 extends over 11 amino acids. CDR3 loop: CASSLARDRYF. The CDR3, as DNA: TGTGCCAGCAGCTTAGCTCGGGACAGGTACTTC.

The rearrangement links TRBV27 to TRBJ2-7, with D possibly being TRBD1 (6 bases). CDR3 size: 13 residues. V was shortened by 6 bases and J by 2 bases, with 11 bases between the two germline ends. Germline values: CDR1 MNHEY, CDR2 SMNVEV (reference sequence). Here the CDR3 DNA reads TGTGCCAGCAGACCACAGGGTACCTACGAGCAGTACTTC. It is translated as CASRPQGTYEQYF.

V is TRBV7-6 and J is TRBJ1-1, with D possibly being TRBD1 (6 bases). This CDR3 is built from 15 residues. Germline V gene data show CDR1 as SGHVS and CDR2 as FNYEAQ. V lost 1 base and J lost 5, with 14 bases in between. The CDR3 DNA reads TGTGCCAGCAGCTTAGGCGGGGGCCGTTGGACTGAAGCTTTCTTT. It is translated as CASSLGGGRWTEAFF. Variable domain in full (rest from reference TRBV7-6 and TRBJ1-1): GAGVSQSPRYKVTKRGQDVALRCDPISGHVSLYWYRQALGQGPEFLTYFNYEAQQDKSGLPNDRFSAERPEGSISTLTIQRTEQRDSAMYRCASSLGGGRWTEAFFGQGTRLTVV.